This TCR beta chain came from a study of ipilimumab plus nivolumab after autologous stem cell transplantation. Study as a whole: Typical patient got a few ipilimumab doses and seven to nine nivolumab doses (median).

Libraries were prepared by immunoSEQ multiplex PCR; TCRdb keeps only in-frame clonotypes and omits some of them. The profile shows around 5,700 clones, around 87% of them singletons. The TCR sequence derives from a female donor with multiple myeloma. The specimen comprised PBMCs, sampled in a trial of ipilimumab plus nivolumab as post-transplant consolidation.

CDR3 in amino acids: CASRLGNSPLHF. CDR3 bases: TGTGCCAGCAGACTGGGGAATTCACCCCTCCACTTT. This chain links TRBV27 with TRBJ1-6; D gene unclear. The germline V gene encodes CDR1 MNHEY and CDR2 SMNVEV (reference sequence). V lost 6 bases and J 7 bases, leaving 7 bases between the germline ends. The length of the CDR3 is 12 residues.